This T cell receptor (beta chain) was documented in a study of blood T cell repertoires in COVID-19. Study context: Collection of acute and convalescent COVID-19 samples took place in the United States, Italy and Spain. PBMCs, B-cell-depleted T cells, or T cells were the source of the cDNA or gDNA that made up the material.

The repertoire was sequenced with immunoSEQ multiplex PCR; TCRdb's copy has only in-frame clones and lacks some. The data show fewer than 200,000 clones, with about 80% seen just once and 6.5% to 8.5% held by the top ten. This CDR3 spans 15 amino acids. Trimming pared 1 base from V and 3 bases from J, leaving 10 bases between. Germline CDR1 is LGHDT and CDR2 is YNNKEL (reference sequence). This clonotype was obtained from a human donor in a cohort sampled during active COVID-19. The rearrangement links TRBV3-1 (or the pseudogene TRBV3-2) to TRBJ1-5, with D maybe TRBD1 (6 bases). Material: peripheral blood. The chain's CDR3 is CASSQAGAANQPQHF. The CDR3 coding sequence is TGTGCCAGCAGCCAAGCAGGGGCGGCCAATCAGCCCCAGCATTTT.